The T cell receptor (beta chain) under discussion was sequenced for a study of long-term antiretroviral therapy in people with HIV. This was the immunoSEQ v3.0 assay at survey level. The protocol was immunoSEQ multiplex PCR, while the TCRdb copy is restricted to in-frame clones and leaves out a portion. The table shows 18,000 or so clones, with 78% occurring only once. The ends lost 5 bases at V and 7 bases at J; junction bases unmatched: 11. This CDR3 region has 17 residues. Germline V gene lookup returns CDR1 SGHTA and CDR2 FQGNSA. Comment on this clone: Its antigen remains unidentified.

Regarding the study as a whole: Relative to transplant donor controls, diversity remained lower despite increasing after ART. In HIV, the repertoires covered a tighter span of CDR3 lengths than in controls.

The receptor was isolated from a middle-aged woman with HIV. The sequencing here drew on unsorted PBMCs, taken at the start of antiretroviral therapy, before treatment. The chain recombines TRBV7-2 with TRBJ2-1; 13 bases agree with TRBD2. The CDR3 nucleotides read TGTGCCAGCAGCGTCTCGCCCGGACTAGCGGGGGAGAATGAGCAGTTCTTC. Translating it yields CASSVSPGLAGENEQFF. The variable domain in full, with the rest retrieved from reference TRBV7-2 and TRBJ2-1, is GAGVSQSPSNKVTEKGKDVELRCDPISGHTALYWYRQSLGQGLEFLIYFQGNSAPDKSGLPSDRFSAERTGGSVSTLTIQRTQQEDSAVYLCASSVSPGLAGENEQFFGPGTRLTVL.